A single sample is the source of the 22 T cell receptor beta chains below, sequenced in a study of diagnostic markers for celiac disease. TCRdb reworked the reads into one entry per CDR3 protein, no DNA. Its clone listing holds around 7,500 distinct CDR3 sequences. The specimen was either unsorted cells or a sorted T cell fraction (not recorded which). The receptors were gathered from a human donor. This table probably holds off-target reads from a library built for another chain.

The CDR3 sequence: CASSDRGRGTEAFF. The V and J genes are TRBV28 and TRBJ1-1; the D gene TCRdb calls, TRBD1, cannot be checked with no DNA. Per germline, CDR1 MDHEN and CDR2 SYDVKM. The CDR3 is 14 amino acids.

The J gene is TRBJ2-3, the V gene TRBV27; no DNA is available, so the TRBD2 call from TCRdb remains unchecked. The length of the CDR3 is 17 residues. CDR1 and CDR2 (germline): MNHEY, SMNVEV (reference sequence). CDR3: CASSLSRDGPGGDTQYF.

V gene TRBV10-3 combines with J gene TRBJ1-2; TCRdb outputs TRBD1, but without DNA this stays unchecked. In germline, CDR1 is ENHRY, CDR2 SYGVKD. The CDR3 consists of 18 residues. CDR3 protein: CAISETRSGQGYLYGYTF.

The V and J genes are TRBV6-1 and TRBJ2-1. This CDR3 contains 15 residues. The germline V gene has CDR1 MNHNS and CDR2 SASEGT. This chain's CDR3 is CASTEREDYYNEQFF.

This rearrangement joins TRBV27 to TRBJ2-7. The CDR3 has 13 amino acids. The germline gives CDR1 MNHEY, CDR2 SMNVEV (reference sequence). The CDR3 loop reads CASSLIKGYEQYF.

By frequency, this clonotype is medium-sized. The genes are TRBV11-2 and TRBJ2-2; lacking DNA, the TRBD2 call made by TCRdb goes unchecked. This CDR3 spans 16 amino acids. Germline CDR1 reads SGHAT; CDR2 reads FQNNGV. This chain's CDR3 is CASSLRGGASIGELFF.

This clonotype counts as medium-sized (0.01 to 0.1%) by frequency. The chain is built from TRBV20-1 and TRBJ2-3; TCRdb lists TRBD1, though no DNA is available to test this call. The V gene's germline CDR1 is DFQATT and CDR2 SNEGSKA (reference sequence). The CDR3 length is 14 residues. CDR3 protein: CSARVPSSTDTQYF.

This sequence joins TRBV18 and TRBJ1-1. Per the germline V gene, CDR1 is KGHSH and CDR2 is LQKENI. CDR3 length equals 13 residues. CDR3 region: CASSPSEDTEAFF.

The gene calls are TRBV7-8 and TRBJ2-2; no DNA is available, so the TRBD1 call from TCRdb remains unchecked. Germline values: CDR1 SGHVS, CDR2 FQNEAQ. The CDR3 runs 17 residues. The CDR3 here is CASSFTFGTGGTGELFF.

V and J are TRBV5-6 and TRBJ2-6. There are 15 residues in the CDR3. Germline assignment: CDR1 SGHDT and CDR2 YYEEEE. This CDR3 is CASSFKGSGANVLTF.

The V and J genes are TRBV10-2 and TRBJ1-6; TCRdb designates TRBD1, a call that cannot be tested without DNA. Germline V gene lookup returns CDR1 WSHSY and CDR2 SAAADI. The CDR3 spans 17 residues. CDR3 amino acids: CASSAYGQGTSVSPLHF.

This clonotype is medium-sized by frequency. V usage is TRBV25-1 and J usage is TRBJ2-2; TCRdb names TRBD1, which stays unverified in the absence of DNA. There are 15 residues in the CDR3. CDR1 and CDR2 from the germline V gene are MGHDK and SYGVNS. This CDR3 is CASSEGDRDTGELFF.

The V call is TRBV20-1, the J call TRBJ1-2; TCRdb reports TRBD1, a call that lacks DNA to check it against. This CDR3 is built from 13 residues. CDR1 DFQATT and CDR2 SNEGSKA come from the germline V gene (reference sequence). The CDR3 is CSLWAGTNYGYTF.

This chain links TRBV5-1 with TRBJ2-1; TCRdb indicates TRBD1, and absent DNA this call remains unverified. This CDR3 has 15 amino acids. Germline CDR1 SGHRS, CDR2 YFSETQ. The CDR3 is CASSLGQGVDNEQFF.

The V and J genes are TRBV7-2 and TRBJ1-2; TCRdb picks TRBD1, but there is no DNA to check that call. Germline loops: CDR1 SGHTA, CDR2 FQGNSA. The CDR3 sequence is 14 residues long. CDR3 amino acids: CASSHTQGTGGYTF. Complete variable domain (other parts from reference TRBV7-2 and TRBJ1-2): GAGVSQSPSNKVTEKGKDVELRCDPISGHTALYWYRQSLGQGLEFLIYFQGNSAPDKSGLPSDRFSAERTGGSVSTLTIQRTQQEDSAVYLCASSHTQGTGGYTFGSGTRLTVV.

The rearrangement uses TRBV6-5 and TRBJ1-6; the D call from TCRdb, TRBD1, cannot be confirmed without DNA. CDR1 and CDR2 from the germline V gene are MNHEY and SVGAGI. The CDR3 length is 15 residues. CDR3: CASSYEGTVNSPLHF.

This clonotype is classed as medium-sized (0.01 to 0.1%) by frequency. The chain has TRBV10-3 and TRBJ2-1; TCRdb's D call of TRBD2 is untestable without DNA. Germline assignment: CDR1 ENHRY and CDR2 SYGVKD. The CDR3 contains 16 residues. The CDR3 region is CAISESGSGVYNEQFF.

The chain joins TRBV10-3 to TRBJ1-2. Germline lookup yields CDR1 ENHRY and CDR2 SYGVKD. The CDR3 spans 15 residues. The CDR3 sequence: CAIRLNRGNYYGYTF.

The rearrangement uses TRBV18 and TRBJ2-1. The CDR3 spans 15 residues. Germline lookup yields CDR1 KGHSH and CDR2 LQKENI. CDR3 sequence: CASSSDSETYNEQFF.

This clonotype shows up as medium-sized by frequency. The gene calls are TRBV7-2 and TRBJ2-5. This CDR3 has 13 residues. Germline V gene sequence: CDR1 SGHTA, CDR2 FQGNSA. This chain's CDR3 is CASSLARSETQYF.

CDR3 loop: CSAFKTEDTQYF. The V gene is TRBV20-1, the J gene TRBJ2-3. The CDR3 contains 12 residues. Germline V CDR1 and CDR2: DFQATT, SNEGSKA (reference sequence).

The chain couples TRBV5-5 to TRBJ2-3. Germline V CDR1 and CDR2: SGHKS, YYEKEE (reference sequence). The CDR3 spans 13 residues. Here the CDR3 reads CASSFGGPDTQYF.